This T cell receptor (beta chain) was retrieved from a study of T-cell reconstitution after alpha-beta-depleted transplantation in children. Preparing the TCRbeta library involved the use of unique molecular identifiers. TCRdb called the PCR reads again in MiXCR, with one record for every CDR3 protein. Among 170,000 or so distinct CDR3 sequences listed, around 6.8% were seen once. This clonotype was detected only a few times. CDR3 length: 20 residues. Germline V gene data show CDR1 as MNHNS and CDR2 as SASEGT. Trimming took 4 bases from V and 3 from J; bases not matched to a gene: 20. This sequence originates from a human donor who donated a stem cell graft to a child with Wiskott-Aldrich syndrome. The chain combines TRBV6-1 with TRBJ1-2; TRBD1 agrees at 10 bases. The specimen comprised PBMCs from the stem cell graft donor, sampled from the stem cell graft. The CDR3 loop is CASSAAATGTGAASYYGYTF. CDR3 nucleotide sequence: TGTGCCAGCAGTGCCGCCGCGACCGGGACAGGGGCCGCGTCCTACTATGGCTACACCTTC.